Listed below are T cell receptor beta chains from one sample, sequenced in a study of T cell responses to AZD1222 COVID-19 vaccine. Profiled with immunoSEQ multiplex PCR; TCRdb holds only in-frame clones, not every one. The table records 150,000 to 200,000 clones, 80% to 95% of them present only once. Sequences were derived from peripheral blood, sampled 28 days after the second AZD1222 dose. The receptor source for this set is an adult who received the AZD1222 COVID-19 vaccine. The CDR3 runs from the conserved cysteine through the conserved F or W. The D gene is left open where the match is weak. Expanded clones are given a class, and other clones once, few, many or no size at all.

abundance	v_gene	d_gene	j_gene	CDR3aa	CDR3nt
-	TRBV7-2	TRBD1	TRBJ1-6	CASSNARQGYSPLHF	TGTGCCAGCAGTAATGCGAGACAGGGTTATTCACCCCTCCACTTT
-	TRBV4-1	-	TRBJ1-6	CASSPRTLPGYNSPLHF	TGCGCCAGCAGCCCCCGAACCCTGCCGGGCTATAATTCACCCCTCCACTTT
-	TRBV6-5	-	TRBJ1-4	CASTPRGGVEKLFF	TGTGCCAGCACCCCCCGGGGAGGGGTTGAAAAACTGTTTTTT
-	TRBV28	-	TRBJ1-2	CASSQNYGYTF	TGTGCCAGCAGCCAAAACTATGGCTACACCTTC
once	TRBV5-1	TRBD1	TRBJ2-7	CASSPTGQVRVPEQYF	TGCGCCAGCAGCCCAACGGGACAGGTTCGGGTTCCCGAGCAGTACTTC
-	TRBV6-5	-	TRBJ1-1	CASSRDSSNTEAFF	TGTGCCAGCAGCCGCGACAGCTCGAACACTGAAGCTTTCTTT
-	TRBV6-4	-	TRBJ2-3	CASSDSFGTDTQYF	TGTGCCAGCAGTGACTCTTTCGGGACAGATACGCAGTATTTT
many	TRBV6-6	-	TRBJ1-6	CASSLGGSPLHF	TGTGCCAGCAGTCTCGGAGGATCACCCCTCCACTTT
-	TRBV19	TRBD1	TRBJ2-1	CASTDRAVSYNEQFF	TGTGCCAGCACGGACAGGGCGGTGTCCTACAATGAGCAGTTCTTC
-	TRBV5-4	TRBD2	TRBJ2-1	CASSLGTSAFNEQFF	TGTGCCAGCAGCTTGGGGACTAGCGCCTTCAATGAGCAGTTCTTC
few	TRBV6-6	TRBD1	TRBJ1-4	CASSHRTRKGQGSAKLFF	TGTGCCAGCAGTCACCGAACACGAAAGGGACAGGGAAGTGCAAAACTGTTTTTT
once	TRBV2	-	TRBJ1-5	CASSEPLGARQPQHF	TGTGCCAGCAGTGAACCCCTTGGGGCAAGGCAGCCCCAGCATTTT
-	TRBV11-2	TRBD2	TRBJ2-2	CASSLAAAGTGELFF	TGTGCCAGCAGCTTAGCGGCAGCGGGGACCGGGGAGCTGTTTTTT
once	TRBV5-1	-	TRBJ1-6	CASSSRDVYNSPLHF	TGCGCCAGCAGCTCCCGGGACGTCTATAATTCACCCCTCCACTTT
-	TRBV30	-	TRBJ2-2	CAWSFNTGELFF	TGTGCCTGGAGTTTTAACACCGGGGAGCTGTTTTTT
-	TRBV6-5	-	TRBJ1-5	CASSYSSNQPQHF	TGTGCCAGCAGTTACTCGAGCAATCAGCCCCAGCATTTT
-	TRBV11-2	-	TRBJ1-1	CASSSYATVNTEAFF	TGTGCCAGCAGCTCATACGCCACGGTGAACACTGAAGCTTTCTTT
once	TRBV4-2	TRBD2	TRBJ2-7	CASSRYSGEGEQYF	TGTGCCAGCAGCCGTTATAGCGGGGAGGGGGAGCAGTACTTC
-	TRBV19	TRBD1	TRBJ2-5	CASQGQARETQYF	TGTGCCAGCCAGGGACAGGCCCGGGAGACCCAGTACTTC
once	TRBV19	-	TRBJ1-1	CASSTGTLYRAAEAFF	TGTGCCAGTAGTACGGGGACACTTTATCGTGCGGCTGAAGCTTTCTTT
-	TRBV10-3	TRBD2	TRBJ2-1	CAISEPGGSGGHEQFF	TGTGCCATCAGTGAGCCGGGTGGTAGCGGGGGCCATGAGCAGTTCTTC
-	TRBV5-1	-	TRBJ2-2	CACRESNTGELFF	TGCGCCTGCCGGGAGTCGAACACCGGGGAGCTGTTTTTT
-	TRBV29-1	-	TRBJ1-1	CSTEGVGTEAFF	TGCAGCACCGAGGGGGTAGGCACTGAAGCTTTCTTT
-	TRBV7-9	TRBD1	TRBJ2-2	CASLQGSYTGELFF	TGTGCCAGCCTACAGGGGTCATACACCGGGGAGCTGTTTTTT
-	TRBV7-8	TRBD1	TRBJ2-7	CASSFLPGQGAYEQYF	TGTGCCAGCAGCTTCTTACCGGGACAGGGGGCCTACGAGCAGTACTTC
-	TRBV11-3	-	TRBJ2-4	CASSLNRREEAKNIQYF	TGTGCCAGCAGCTTAAATAGGAGGGAAGAAGCCAAAAACATTCAGTACTTC
-	TRBV30	-	TRBJ1-1	CAWSGGIRGAFF	TGTGCCTGGAGCGGGGGGATTCGGGGAGCTTTCTTT
-	TRBV6-2/TRBV6-3	TRBD1	TRBJ1-1	CASSRIQGARTEAFF	TGTGCCAGCAGTAGGATACAGGGGGCGAGAACTGAAGCTTTCTTT
-	TRBV6-5	-	TRBJ1-4	CASRPGRGSNEKLFF	TGTGCCAGCAGGCCTGGTCGGGGGTCTAATGAAAAACTGTTTTTT
-	TRBV7-2	-	TRBJ2-3	CASSLVAAAGSTDTQYF	TGTGCCAGCAGCTTAGTCGCTGCCGCAGGGAGCACAGATACGCAGTATTTT
-	TRBV5-4	-	TRBJ1-1	CASSLGQGRDTEAFF	TGTGCCAGCAGCCTCGGCCAGGGGCGGGACACTGAAGCTTTCTTT
-	TRBV2	-	TRBJ1-3	CASSVSQGRNTIYF	TGTGCCAGCAGTGTGTCCCAGGGACGAAACACCATATATTTT
-	TRBV29-1	-	TRBJ1-1	CSARPRGTEAFF	TGCAGCGCCCGCCCCCGGGGAACTGAAGCTTTCTTT
-	TRBV15	-	TRBJ2-5	CATSRVRDSLVYF	TGTGCCACCAGCAGAGTCCGGGACTCCCTGGTATACTTC
-	TRBV5-6	-	TRBJ1-4	CASSKGVVGGVF	TGTGCCAGCAGCAAAGGGGTCGTGGGTGGCGTTTTT
-	TRBV29-1	TRBD1	TRBJ1-2	CSVEDRGQNYGYTF	TGCAGCGTTGAAGACAGGGGGCAGAACTATGGCTACACCTTC
-	TRBV6-6	-	TRBJ1-6	CASSYRGAPYNSPLHF	TGTGCCAGCAGTTACAGGGGCGCCCCTTATAATTCACCCCTCCACTTT
-	TRBV4-2	TRBD1	TRBJ1-2	CASSHLLGQGLDGYTF	TGTGCCAGCAGCCACCTCCTCGGACAGGGTCTGGATGGCTACACCTTC
-	TRBV27	TRBD2	TRBJ2-5	CASRRTSGRPIQETQYF	TGTGCCAGCAGGCGGACTAGCGGGAGGCCAATTCAAGAGACCCAGTACTTC
-	TRBV24-1	-	TRBJ2-1	CATSPSSGWGNEQFF	TGTGCCACCAGTCCCTCCAGTGGGTGGGGAAATGAGCAGTTCTTC
-	TRBV10-2	TRBD1	TRBJ1-3	CASQTGFGNTIYF	TGCGCCAGCCAGACAGGGTTTGGAAACACCATATATTTT
-	TRBV7-9	-	TRBJ1-2	CASSFSRAYGYTF	TGTGCCAGCAGCTTCAGCAGGGCCTATGGCTACACCTTC
-	TRBV10-1	-	TRBJ2-5	CASSGQLQETQYF	TGCGCCAGCAGTGGACAGTTACAAGAGACCCAGTACTTC
-	TRBV11-2	-	TRBJ1-2	CASSLEVGVYGYTF	TGTGCCAGCAGCTTAGAAGTCGGGGTCTATGGCTACACCTTC
-	TRBV7-2	-	TRBJ2-7	CASSLLPVEQYF	TGTGCCAGCAGCTTACTCCCCGTCGAGCAGTACTTC
-	TRBV24-1	TRBD1	TRBJ1-4	CATSTLGQGNEKLFF	TGTGCCACCAGTACCCTGGGACAGGGGAATGAAAAACTGTTTTTT